These T cell receptor beta chains were read from a single sample in a study of beta chain features in type 1 diabetes. Sequenced by immunoSEQ multiplex PCR; TCRdb stores in-frame clones only, minus some. The sample has around 310,000 clones, 8% to 13% seen once. The specimen sequenced was naive CD4+ T cells from blood. Receptor source: a woman in her thirties in good health. Each CDR3 is given with its conserved first and last residue. A D gene is named only where the DNA matches it firmly. Rows give clone size only sometimes, using once, few, many, or a class for an expanded clone.

CDR3nt: TGTGCCAGCAGCGTAGCAGAAAGCAATGAGCAGTTCTTC
CDR3aa: CASSVAESNEQFF
v_gene: TRBV9
j_gene: TRBJ2-1
abundance: -
d_gene: -

CDR3nt: TGTGCCAGCAGCTTAGTCGCAGGGGTTGGCGGGGAGCTGTTTTTT
CDR3aa: CASSLVAGVGGELFF
v_gene: TRBV7-2
j_gene: TRBJ2-2
abundance: -
d_gene: -

CDR3nt: TGTGCCAGCAGCTTAGGATTGGGACATTCCTACAATGAGCAGTTCTTC
CDR3aa: CASSLGLGHSYNEQFF
v_gene: TRBV7-9
j_gene: TRBJ2-1
abundance: -
d_gene: -

CDR3nt: TGCGCCAGCAGCCCAGGACAGGGGGCATACAATGAGCAGTTCTTC
CDR3aa: CASSPGQGAYNEQFF
v_gene: TRBV5-1
j_gene: TRBJ2-1
abundance: few
d_gene: TRBD1

CDR3nt: TGTGCCAGCGGCCCCACTAGGGCGTGGGAGCAGTTCTTC
CDR3aa: CASGPTRAWEQFF
v_gene: TRBV9
j_gene: TRBJ2-1
abundance: few
d_gene: -

CDR3nt: TGTGCCAGTACCCCACCACTCGGACTAGCGGGAGGGCCGGATGAGCAGTTCTTC
CDR3aa: CASTPPLGLAGGPDEQFF
v_gene: TRBV19
j_gene: TRBJ2-1
abundance: -
d_gene: TRBD2

CDR3nt: TGTGCCAGCAGCTTATCCGTCGGCTCCTACGAGCAGTACTTC
CDR3aa: CASSLSVGSYEQYF
v_gene: TRBV5-4
j_gene: TRBJ2-7
abundance: -
d_gene: -

CDR3nt: TGCAGCGTTGGGCGGGAGTACTCCTACAATGAGCAGTTCTTC
CDR3aa: CSVGREYSYNEQFF
v_gene: TRBV29-1
j_gene: TRBJ2-1
abundance: few
d_gene: TRBD2

CDR3nt: TGCGCCAGCAGATTGCCAGGGACAGGGGGCACAGATACGCAGTATTTT
CDR3aa: CASRLPGTGGTDTQYF
v_gene: TRBV5-1
j_gene: TRBJ2-3
abundance: few
d_gene: TRBD1

CDR3nt: TGTGCCAGCAGCCAGCGGGACAGCTCCTACAATGAGCAGTTCTTC
CDR3aa: CASSQRDSSYNEQFF
v_gene: TRBV4-2
j_gene: TRBJ2-1
abundance: -
d_gene: -

CDR3nt: TGTGCCAGCAGCCCAGCGGGAGCGCACAATGAGCAGTTCTTC
CDR3aa: CASSPAGAHNEQFF
v_gene: TRBV7-3
j_gene: TRBJ2-1
abundance: -
d_gene: TRBD2

CDR3nt: TGTGCCAGCAGTTTAGGTGACAGGGACCAAGAGACCCAGTACTTC
CDR3aa: CASSLGDRDQETQYF
v_gene: TRBV28
j_gene: TRBJ2-5
abundance: -
d_gene: TRBD1

CDR3nt: TGTGCCAGTAGTATCCTAGCCTACAATGAGCAGTTCTTC
CDR3aa: CASSILAYNEQFF
v_gene: TRBV19
j_gene: TRBJ2-1
abundance: -
d_gene: -

CDR3nt: TGTGCCTGGAGTCGGGACAGGGGACCTCAAGAGACCCAGTACTTC
CDR3aa: CAWSRDRGPQETQYF
v_gene: TRBV30
j_gene: TRBJ2-5
abundance: -
d_gene: TRBD1

CDR3nt: TGTGCCAGCAGCGTAAGGGGAGGACCCACCGGGGAGCTGTTTTTT
CDR3aa: CASSVRGGPTGELFF
v_gene: TRBV9
j_gene: TRBJ2-2
abundance: -
d_gene: -